The rows below give T cell receptor beta chains drawn from one sample of a study of T and B cells in COVID-19 patients. TCRdb analysed the multiplex PCR reads with MiXCR anew, one entry per CDR3 protein. The repertoire holds fewer than 6,000 distinct CDR3 sequences, with roughly 27% as singletons. The sequencing input was blood. These receptors were collected from a human donor with active COVID-19. The donor label of this sample is uncertain. Each CDR3 is given with its conserved first and last residue.

j_gene,v_gene,CDR3aa
TRBJ1-1,TRBV6-5,CASSRQGNPEAFF
TRBJ1-2,TRBV19,CASTAWAGPNYGYTF
TRBJ1-2,TRBV6-5,CASSSGGLYGYTF
TRBJ1-1,TRBV6-2/TRBV6-3,CASSPGTVNTEAFF
TRBJ1-1,TRBV7-2,CASSLGQNTEAFF
TRBJ2-4,TRBV19,CASSGDTPDNIQYF
TRBJ2-1,TRBV5-5,CASSFPTTYNEQFF
TRBJ2-5,TRBV5-6,CASSFALGAEGGKETQYF
TRBJ1-1,TRBV7-9,CASSLRGDWGEAFF
TRBJ2-5,TRBV5-1,CASSPTGQAQETQYF
TRBJ1-6,TRBV12-3/TRBV12-4,CASRLTGRHSYNSPLHF
TRBJ1-6,TRBV14,CASSLYQTTNSPLHF
TRBJ2-7,TRBV5-4,CASSLGLRQVSYEQYF
TRBJ1-2,TRBV19,CASSIATGRNYGYTF
TRBJ1-1,TRBV11-2,CASSLGGGTMNTEAFF
TRBJ2-1,TRBV5-6,CASSLILAGGPDNEQFF
TRBJ1-1,TRBV11-1,CASSLLGGGNTEAFF
TRBJ1-1,TRBV19,CASSTGQQNTEAFF
TRBJ2-5,TRBV29-1,CSANEGAVETQYF
TRBJ2-3,TRBV11-3,CASSLSRSGDTQYF
TRBJ1-4,TRBV10-3,CAISEGGRNEKLFF
TRBJ2-1,TRBV30,CAWTSGNEQFF
TRBJ2-2,TRBV5-6,CASSLGVDSYSGELFF
TRBJ2-1,TRBV19,CASRWGWENEQFF
TRBJ1-1,TRBV6-5,CASSSGDTEAFF
TRBJ1-1,TRBV19,CASGRTPGTVNTEAFF
TRBJ2-7,TRBV5-4,CASSSLYEQYF
TRBJ1-2,TRBV19,CASSMRGLDYGYTF
TRBJ2-7,TRBV18,CASSPSGTSEQYF
TRBJ2-1,TRBV6-1,CASKVRSSYNEQFF
TRBJ1-6,TRBV6-2/TRBV6-3,CASSYGDRGSSPLHF
TRBJ2-3,TRBV24-1,CATSDFRTGGTDTQYF
TRBJ1-1,TRBV18,CASSLETGSTEAFF
TRBJ2-1,TRBV19,CASSMSSNSYNEQFF
TRBJ2-5,TRBV5-4,CASSPAGLAGKETQYF
TRBJ2-7,TRBV11-1,CASSKRAQLPYEQYF
TRBJ2-7,TRBV12-3/TRBV12-4,CASSLGGLAGVEQYF
TRBJ2-2,TRBV12-3/TRBV12-4,CASSLAPGLAGGITGELFF
TRBJ1-1,TRBV6-5,CASSYSAASDTEAFF
TRBJ2-5,TRBV29-1,CSVEVVETQYF
TRBJ2-1,TRBV5-4,CASSLVPGGSYNEQFF
TRBJ2-2,TRBV5-5,CASSLLAGNTGELFF
TRBJ2-7,TRBV27,CASSPGGALGEQYF
TRBJ2-1,TRBV10-3,CAVPLAEGSNEQFF
TRBJ2-7,TRBV6-5,CASWSGPGPYEQYF
TRBJ2-1,TRBV19,CASSTTGGILGEQFF
TRBJ1-5,TRBV6-5,CASSLDRGSQPQHF
TRBJ2-1,TRBV13,CASSLAGGPGNEQFF
TRBJ2-4,TRBV27,CASSLSGRGGIQYF
TRBJ2-1,TRBV19,CASSISLGSEQFF
TRBJ1-6,TRBV24-1,CATSDRVQNSPLHF
TRBJ2-3,TRBV20-1,CSTTEDRISTDTQYF
TRBJ2-3,TRBV12-3/TRBV12-4,CASSPGLAGADTQYF
TRBJ1-2,TRBV6-5,CASSYDPRRYGYTF
TRBJ1-5,TRBV13,CASSLVSNQPQHF
TRBJ2-7,TRBV30,CAWRVGPSYEQYF
TRBJ1-3,TRBV5-1,CASSHSTDSGNTIYF
TRBJ2-7,TRBV6-5,CASSWKGGPTYEQYF
TRBJ1-2,TRBV24-1,CATSDTASSYGYTF